This T cell receptor (beta chain) was found in a study of beta chain features in type 1 diabetes. Study overall: Healthy donors, compared against patients, showed similar age, gender and cell yields.

This clone has more than one count but fewer than ten. The antigen is undetermined. Study-wide results and limits: Insertions at VDJ junctions were less frequent in type 1 diabetes patients. These patients also deleted more nucleotides at the same junctions. For patients and controls alike, PCR might favor shorter templates to the same degree.

TCRB transcripts that were expressed got sequenced, as all of the isolated RNA had been reverse transcribed. Data came from immunoSEQ multiplex PCR; TCRdb stores just in-frame clones and leaves some out. The data contain roughly 140,000 clones, 8.5% to 14% of them seen just once; the ten biggest clones take up approximately 2%. This CDR3 region has 14 residues. From germline, CDR1 is MNHNY and CDR2 SVGAGI (reference sequence). The sequence came from a man in his late teens or twenties in good health. The rearrangement links TRBV6-6 to TRBJ2-5, with D possibly TRBD2 on 6 matching bases. Sequencing was performed on central memory CD4+ T cells from blood. The CDR3 DNA sequence: TGTGCAGGCCGGACGGGGAGGTCGAGAGAGACCCAGTACTTC. Translating gives CAGRTGRSRETQYF.